These 10 T cell receptor beta chains originate from one sample sequenced in a study of T cells in Graves' hyperthyroidism and ophthalmopathy. Regions amplified from RNA transcripts were the TCR beta CDR3 regions. RT-PCR in the first round (using the HTBI primer set) targeted the TCR CDR3. TCRdb processed the multiplex PCR reads anew with MiXCR; each CDR3 protein has one entry. The sample carries roughly 500,000 distinct CDR3 sequences, 22% recorded once. Input material: blood. These receptors all stem from a woman in her sixties or seventies with Graves' ophthalmopathy.

This clonotype was detected a few times. The rearrangement links TRBV11-2 to TRBJ1-4, with D possibly TRBD1 on 6 matching bases. This CDR3 is built from 13 residues. Trimming cost V 3 bases and J 12 bases, with 14 bases left between them. The germline gives CDR1 SGHAT, CDR2 FQNNGV. The DNA of the CDR3 is TGTGCCAGCAGCTTTGGGGGCGCATGGGAACTGTTTTTT. Protein product: CASSFGGAWELFF.

The chain has TRBV18 and TRBJ2-5, with 8 bases lining up with TRBD1. The CDR3 length is 15 residues. Germline lookup yields CDR1 KGHSH and CDR2 LQKENI. V was clipped by 0 bases and J by 2 bases; unmatched bases: 2. The CDR3 DNA sequence: TGTGCCAGCTCACCACCTCGGACAGGGCAAGAGACCCAGTACTTC. Protein product: CASSPPRTGQETQYF.

The J gene is TRBJ1-2, the V gene TRBV20-1; D might be TRBD1 (6 bases). V was trimmed by 5 bases and J by 8 bases, leaving 18 bases between them. Germline V CDR1 and CDR2: DFQATT, SNEGSKA (reference sequence). CDR3 length equals 13 residues. CDR3 coding DNA: TGCAGTGCTCACAGGGCTCAATCAGAAGGCTACACCTTC. It specifies CSAHRAQSEGYTF.

This clonotype was counted many times. The rearrangement uses TRBV27 and TRBJ1-1, with D maybe TRBD1 (5 bases). Germline-derived CDR1 and CDR2 are MNHEY and SMNVEV (reference sequence). The CDR3 is made up of 15 amino acids. With 6 bases removed from V and 0 bases from J, the gap between germline ends came to 14 bases. The CDR3 is CASRPLGEMNTEAFF. The CDR3 DNA sequence: TGTGCCAGCAGACCCCTGGGGGAAATGAACACTGAAGCTTTCTTT.

This chain links TRBV5-1 with TRBJ2-7; D ambiguous. The CDR3 length is 15 residues. With 2 bases removed from V and 6 bases from J, the gap between germline ends came to 18 bases. The germline V gene encodes CDR1 SGHRS and CDR2 YFSETQ. CDR3 sequence (DNA): TGCGCCAGCAGCTTTTCCGCGTTAGGGTCCGCCGAGCAGTACTTC. This gives the protein CASSFSALGSAEQYF. Filled out from reference TRBV5-1 and TRBJ2-7, the complete variable domain reads KAGVTQTPRYLIKTRGQQVTLSCSPISGHRSVSWYQQTPGQGLQFLFEYFSETQRNKGNFPGRFSGRQFSNSRSEMNVSTLELGDSALYLCASSFSALGSAEQYFGPGTRLTVT.

This clonotype was counted many times. The rearrangement links TRBV28 to TRBJ1-2; unclear D gene. Trimming removed 3 bases from V and 5 bases from J, with 16 bases in between. Germline-derived CDR1 and CDR2 are MDHEN and SYDVKM. The CDR3 spans 15 residues. CDR3 region: CASSFPGQAKYGYTF. CDR3 in DNA: TGTGCCAGCAGTTTCCCTGGCCAAGCCAAATATGGCTACACCTTC.

The gene calls are TRBV20-1 and TRBJ2-3; D may match TRBD1 or TRBD2 (5 bases each). V shed 5 bases and J shed 2 bases, with 11 bases lying between them. Germline V gene sequence: CDR1 DFQATT, CDR2 SNEGSKA (reference sequence). CDR3 length: 13 amino acids. The CDR3 sequence is CSAVRDVTDTQYF. The CDR3 DNA follows: TGCAGTGCTGTACGGGACGTCACAGATACGCAGTATTTT.

This clonotype was counted many times. This chain uses TRBV2 with TRBJ1-1, with D possibly matching TRBD1 (6 bases). The germline V and J ends were trimmed by 0 bases and 8 bases, with 16 bases remaining between them. The CDR3 totals 15 residues. Germline loops: CDR1 SNHLY, CDR2 FYNNEI. The CDR3 bases are TGTGCCAGCAGTGAAGCTTTGAGGGTGGGGGCAGAAGCTTTCTTT. Protein product: CASSEALRVGAEAFF.

This clonotype was observed a handful of times. At one end the junction does not follow the germline gene, possibly because of a read error. This sequence joins TRBV9 and TRBJ1-2; D not certain. Germline CDR1 reads SGDLS; CDR2 reads YYNGEE. There are 15 residues in the CDR3. The CDR3: CASSVVGIFNYGYTF. The DNA for the CDR3 is TGTGCCAGCAGTGTAGTGGGTATTTTTAACTATGGCTACACCTTC.

The table lists this clonotype with a few counts. V and J are TRBV7-9 and TRBJ1-1, with TRBD1 identical over 7 bases. The length of the CDR3 is 14 residues. Trimming took 7 bases from V and 5 from J; bases not matched to a gene: 10. Germline V gives CDR1 SEHNR, CDR2 FQNEAQ (reference sequence). Written as DNA, the CDR3 is TGTGCCAGCACCTCGAGGGGGCGAGAGACTGAAGCTTTCTTT. Protein: CASTSRGRETEAFF.